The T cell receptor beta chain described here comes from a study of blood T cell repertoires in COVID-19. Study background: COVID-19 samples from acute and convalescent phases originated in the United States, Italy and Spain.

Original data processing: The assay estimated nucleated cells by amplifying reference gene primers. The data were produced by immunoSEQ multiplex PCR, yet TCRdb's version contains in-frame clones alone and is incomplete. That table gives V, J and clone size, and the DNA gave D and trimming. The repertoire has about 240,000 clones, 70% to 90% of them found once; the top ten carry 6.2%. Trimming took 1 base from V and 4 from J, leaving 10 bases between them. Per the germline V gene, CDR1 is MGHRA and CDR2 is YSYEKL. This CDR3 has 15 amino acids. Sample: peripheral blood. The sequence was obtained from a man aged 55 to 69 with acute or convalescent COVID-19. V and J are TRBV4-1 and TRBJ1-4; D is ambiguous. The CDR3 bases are TGCGCCAGCAGCCAAGTGGAGTACCATAATGAAAAACTGTTTTTT. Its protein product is CASSQVEYHNEKLFF.